This TCR beta chain is drawn from a study of early T cells in non-severe SARS-CoV-2 infection. Study in general: Investigators sequenced bulk RNA drawn from unsorted whole blood, and chains remained unpaired.

The ends lost 6 bases at V and 5 bases at J; junction bases unmatched: 14. The CDR3 has 17 amino acids. Germline V lookup: CDR1 MNHEY, CDR2 SMNVEV (reference sequence). As for this clonotype: Its antigen is as yet unknown.

Individual cDNA molecules were tagged with unique molecular identifiers, the study reported. TCRdb analysed the 5' RACE reads with MiXCR anew, one entry per CDR3 protein. The repertoire consists of roughly 60,000 distinct CDR3 sequences, with around 13% occurring once and the leading ten covering approximately 4.8%. Overall study results and limits: The matching step, a VDJdb search, favored anti-spike CD8 responses and missed private and CD4 specificities.

This clonotype was sampled from an adult who was a healthcare worker with PCR-confirmed SARS-CoV-2 infection or an uninfected control (not recorded which). The specimen sequenced was whole blood. This chain links TRBV27 with TRBJ2-3; TRBD1 matches at 10 bases. CDR3 amino acids: CASSLTGTGDWGDTQYF. DNA of the CDR3: TGTGCCAGCAGCTTAACCGGGACAGGGGATTGGGGAGATACGCAGTATTTT.